These 18 T cell receptor beta chains were all obtained from the same sample, sequenced in a study of OX40 agonist ivuxolimab in advanced cancers. TCRdb keeps only in-frame clones here, not all; method: immunoSEQ multiplex PCR. Found here are under 80,000 clones, around 90% of them singletons; the top ten hold 2% to 2.5%. The material was CD4+ or CD8+ T cells sorted from blood, obtained in a trial of the OX40 agonist ivuxolimab. Source of these receptors: an adult with an advanced solid tumor such as melanoma, head and neck, liver or kidney cancer.

This chain links TRBV27 with TRBJ2-7; TRBD1 agrees at 7 bases. V was pared by 7 bases and J by 1 base, with 13 bases of the junction left unmatched. Germline CDR1 MNHEY, CDR2 SMNVEV (reference sequence). This CDR3 is 16 amino acids long. CDR3 nucleotides: TGTGCCAGCAACAAAAGGGACAGTCCCCCGTCCTACGAGCAGTACTTC. Amino acid sequence: CASNKRDSPPSYEQYF.

The V call is TRBV15, the J call TRBJ2-1; TRBD1 might be the D (5 bases). The CDR3 sequence is 13 residues long. The germline V and J ends were trimmed by 0 bases and 9 bases, with 9 bases remaining between them. CDR1 is LNHNV and CDR2 is YYDKDF in the germline V gene (reference sequence). CDR3 bases: TGTGCCACCAGCAGAGAAGGGGTGTCTGAGCAGTTCTTC. It codes for CATSREGVSEQFF.

V usage is TRBV7-8 and J usage is TRBJ2-3, with D possibly matching TRBD2 (7 bases). The CDR3 is 17 residues long. Germline CDR1 is SGHVS and CDR2 is FQNEAQ. V was trimmed by 5 bases and J by 2 bases, leaving 20 bases between them. CDR3 DNA: TGTGCCAGCAGCCTTAGGGGGGGCGGGTTTTCCACAGATACGCAGTATTTT. Translation: CASSLRGGGFSTDTQYF.

The chain is built from TRBV18 and TRBJ2-5; D possibly matches TRBD1 or TRBD2 (5 bases each). The CDR3 totals 14 residues. Germline V gene data show CDR1 as KGHSH and CDR2 as LQKENI. V lost 3 bases, J lost 0 bases, and 8 bases lay in between. The chain's CDR3 is CASSPGTDQETQYF. For the CDR3, the DNA is TGTGCCAGCTCACCGGGGACGGACCAAGAGACCCAGTACTTC.

V usage is TRBV27 and J usage is TRBJ1-2; 10 bases map to TRBD1. V shed 5 bases, J shed 3 bases, and the junction held 6 bases outside the gene matches. This CDR3 is 15 amino acids long. Germline V gives CDR1 MNHEY, CDR2 SMNVEV (reference sequence). The CDR3 sequence: CASSRQGAVDYGYTF. CDR3 DNA: TGTGCCAGCAGTCGACAGGGGGCGGTGGACTATGGCTACACCTTC.

The J gene is TRBJ1-1, the V gene TRBV28; TRBD1 aligns across 11 bases. CDR1 MDHEN and CDR2 SYDVKM come from the germline V gene. This CDR3 is 17 amino acids long. V gave up 5 bases and J gave up 2 bases; unmatched junction bases: 10. CDR3 nucleotide sequence: TGTGCCAGCAGTCTTGGAGGGACAGGGGGGAAAAACACTGAAGCTTTCTTT. This translates into CASSLGGTGGKNTEAFF.

The gene calls are TRBV6-5 and TRBJ1-3; D remains ambiguous. Trimming removed 2 bases at V and 0 bases at J, with 5 bases between. Germline CDR1 reads MNHEY; CDR2 reads SVGAGI. The CDR3 loop spans 14 amino acids. The CDR3 region is CASSYRSSGNTIYF. In nucleotides, the CDR3 is TGTGCCAGCAGTTACAGGAGCTCTGGAAACACCATATATTTT.

This rearrangement joins TRBV5-1 to TRBJ2-3, with unresolved D. The V gene's germline CDR1 is SGHRS and CDR2 YFSETQ. V was pared by 7 bases and J by 4 bases, with 10 bases between. The CDR3 consists of 12 residues. The CDR3 loop reads CASSFESDTQYF. The CDR3 bases are TGCGCCAGCTCCTTTGAGTCAGATACGCAGTATTTT.

The chain uses TRBV11-2 and TRBJ2-7; 7 bases are a match to TRBD2. After removal of 5 bases from V and 7 bases from J, the junction contained 14 bases not matched to a gene. The CDR3 has 15 amino acids. Per the germline V gene, CDR1 is SGHAT and CDR2 is FQNNGV. The CDR3 DNA follows: TGTGCCAGCAGCCCCCGGGGACTACAAAATGGGGAGCAGTACTTC. As protein: CASSPRGLQNGEQYF.

The V gene is TRBV27, the J gene TRBJ1-2; possible D gene TRBD1, 5 bases. The ends were cut back, 2 bases at V and 5 bases at J, with 12 bases in the middle. The germline gives CDR1 MNHEY, CDR2 SMNVEV (reference sequence). The CDR3 contains 14 residues. CDR3 residues: CASSLRQGVYGYTF. CDR3 in DNA: TGTGCCAGCAGTTTAAGGCAGGGAGTATATGGCTACACCTTC.

The rearrangement uses TRBV6-1 and TRBJ2-7; 11 positions match TRBD1. V gave up 8 bases and J gave up 6 bases; unmatched junction bases: 12. This CDR3 is built from 15 residues. Germline loops: CDR1 MNHNS, CDR2 SASEGT. Here the CDR3 DNA reads TGTGCCAGCCCCCCCCGCGGACAGGGGGCGGCCGAGCAGTACTTC. Its protein product is CASPPRGQGAAEQYF.

The chain employs TRBV19 and TRBJ1-1; D gene uncertain. Germline CDR1 LNHDA, CDR2 SQIVND (reference sequence). This CDR3 has 15 amino acids. V gave up 3 bases and J gave up 1 base, with 12 bases separating them. This CDR3 reads CASSIVGFGNTEAFF. The CDR3 nucleotides read TGTGCCAGTAGTATCGTTGGGTTCGGGAACACTGAAGCTTTCTTT. The whole variable domain, filled in from reference TRBV19 and TRBJ1-1, reads DGGITQSPKYLFRKEGQNVTLSCEQNLNHDAMYWYRQDPGQGLRLIYYSQIVNDFQKGDIAEGYSVSREKKESFPLTVTSAQKNPTAFYLCASSIVGFGNTEAFFGQGTRLTVV.

V and J are TRBV4-3 and TRBJ1-2, with D unresolved. The CDR3 sequence is 16 residues long. The germline V and J ends were trimmed by 1 base and 5 bases, with 17 bases remaining between them. CDR1 LGHNA and CDR2 YSLEER come from the germline V gene. The CDR3 here is CASSQASGSLGYGYTF. The CDR3 bases are TGCGCCAGCAGCCAAGCATCTGGGAGCCTCGGGTATGGCTACACCTTC.

The CDR3 coding sequence is TGCGCCAGCAGCTTGGATCCGGAAGCTAACTATGGCTACACCTTC. Amino acid sequence: CASSLDPEANYGYTF. J is TRBJ1-2 and V is TRBV5-1; D is uncertain. The CDR3 sequence is 15 residues long. V gave up 0 bases and J gave up 0 bases, with 9 bases separating them. Germline V lookup: CDR1 SGHRS, CDR2 YFSETQ.

This chain links TRBV27 with TRBJ1-2; D not resolved. The CDR3 has 18 amino acids. Trimming left V 0 bases short and J 5 bases short, with 22 bases between. The germline CDR1 and CDR2 sequences are MNHEY and SMNVEV (reference sequence). CDR3 region: CASSLSPSTPLDGYGYTF. The CDR3 coding sequence is TGTGCCAGCAGTTTATCTCCCTCGACCCCCCTGGACGGTTATGGCTACACCTTC.

This chain links TRBV7-9 with TRBJ1-1; TRBD1 aligns across 8 bases. This CDR3 has 15 amino acids. The V gene's germline CDR1 is SEHNR and CDR2 FQNEAQ (reference sequence). V shed 2 bases and J 3 bases; nucleotides not matched to a gene: 5. The CDR3 is CASSLRTGYDTEAFF. The CDR3 bases are TGTGCCAGCAGCTTACGGACAGGGTACGACACTGAAGCTTTCTTT.

This clone was seen only once. The chain links TRBV2 to TRBJ1-5; D is perhaps TRBD1 (5 bases). V was clipped by 3 bases and J by 2 bases, with 14 bases between them. Germline values: CDR1 SNHLY, CDR2 FYNNEI. The CDR3 sequence is 16 residues long. CDR3 loop: CASSEGLMGRNQPQHF. The CDR3 DNA is TGTGCCAGCAGTGAGGGACTCATGGGGCGCAATCAGCCCCAGCATTTT.

This clone was recorded only once. The chain couples TRBV4-1 to TRBJ2-6; D possibly uses TRBD1 or TRBD2 (5 bases each). Germline V lookup: CDR1 MGHRA, CDR2 YSYEKL. The CDR3 totals 14 residues. V lost 4 bases to trimming and J lost 2 bases, with 6 bases between them. The CDR3 spells CASSRGPGANVLTF. CDR3 nucleotides: TGCGCCAGCAGCCGGGGACCTGGGGCCAACGTCCTGACTTTC.